Only a few counts were recorded for the clone carrying this TCR beta chain. What it binds is unknown. This sample is part of a study of beta chain features in type 1 diabetes. Background on the study: On cell yields, gender and age, patients and healthy donors were similar.

Sorting produced populations that all topped 95% purity. The entirety of the isolated RNA underwent reverse transcription, so expressed TCRB transcripts were sequenced. Sequencing was performed with immunoSEQ multiplex PCR; in TCRdb, only in-frame clones are kept and a portion is missing. The profile shows approximately 250,000 clones, around 9.9% of them singletons. There are 13 residues in the CDR3. Germline V gives CDR1 SEHNR, CDR2 FQNEAQ (reference sequence). Trimming left V 3 bases short and J 0 bases short, with 3 bases between. Overall study findings and caveats: Researchers could not determine here whether HLA type influences TCRB rearrangement. In every one of the four CD4+ subsets, TCRB CDR3s were moderately but significantly shorter in Type 1 diabetes patients. For type 1 diabetes patients, VDJ junctions showed fewer insertions and more deletions.

Sequences were obtained from naive CD4+ T cells from blood. This TCR came from a young man with type 1 diabetes. This sequence joins TRBV7-9 and TRBJ2-4; D unresolved. As DNA, the CDR3 is TGTGCCAGCAGCTTCTTAGCCAAAAACATTCAGTACTTC. Translating gives CASSFLAKNIQYF.